The following is a TCR beta chain sequence with its context. The sample belongs to a study of blood T cell repertoires in COVID-19. Study summary: Researchers got acute and convalescent COVID-19 samples from the United States, Italy and Spain.

Per the study methods: By means of reference gene primer amplification, nucleated cell counts were estimated. Sequencing used immunoSEQ multiplex PCR; TCRdb keeps in-frame clones, though not all of them. For V, J and clone size, that table is used; D and trimming come from the DNA. Of over 300,000 clones in the sample, about 83% were seen once. V shed 5 bases and J 4 bases; nucleotides not matched to a gene: 21. Germline CDR1 SEHNR, CDR2 FQNEAQ (reference sequence). CDR3 length: 21 amino acids. The chain carries TRBV7-9 and TRBJ2-1; TRBD1 matches 12 bases. Source material: peripheral blood. The clonotype was recovered from a woman aged 45-65 years with acute or convalescent COVID-19. The CDR3 sequence is CASSTPLGQGARKEDYNEQFF. CDR3 in DNA: TGTGCCAGCAGCACACCCCTGGGACAGGGGGCGCGAAAGGAGGATTACAATGAGCAGTTCTTC.